The text below deals with one TCR beta chain. What antigen it recognizes has not been identified. No much larger clone is present one base from it, and per-base qualities are unavailable. Between the V and J ends, shortened by 4 bases and 4 bases respectively, the junction contains 8 bases. CDR1 and CDR2, looked up from the germline V gene, are SGDLS and YYNGEE. There are 12 amino acids in the CDR3, from cysteine to phenylalanine inclusive. Only CDR3 DNA is held: 36 bases, read in frame from base 1. This sample stems from a study of blood T cells in healthy people across ages (dated by TCRdb to about 2015). For the wider study: In model experiments, template switching captured about one uniquely barcoded TCR beta cDNA molecule for every two T cells. To track age-related changes in TCR beta repertoire diversity, the study relied on deep sequencing normalized with unique cDNA molecular identifiers. The donors were split into four age groups: young (average 16 years), middle-aged (about 40), aged (approximately 60) and long-lived (more than 80). To avoid experimental bias, donors of different ages were randomly spread across the sequencing lanes. Using the same blood draw, the study looked at two additional independent replicas of 1 million unique cDNA reads for two donors, one aged 18 to 30 and the other aged 80 or older. Beyond this particular receptor, the publication reports: As age increased, observed TCR beta diversity per million T cells dropped in a roughly linear way, and a significant reduction was already evident by age about 40. There was a strong correlation between observed TCR beta diversity and the percentage of naive T cells measured by flow cytometry. Conclusive comparison of naive and antigen-experienced compartments was prevented by the profiling of bulk unsorted PBMCs. Compared with the aged group, more naive CD4+ T cells, fewer expanded clones and increased TCR diversity were shown by the long-lived group, suggesting age selection. Estimates of total diversity based on one million sequenced T cells were considered lower bounds and underestimates. Donor CMV infection status was unknown, potentially confounding age-related changes in expanded clonotypes.

The donors were roughly 39 Caucasian individuals from Russia, aged 6 to 90 years, who were systemically healthy. Around 10 milliliters of peripheral blood were drawn from each donor into EDTA-treated Vacutainer tubes. Ficoll-Paque density-gradient centrifugation was used to isolate PBMCs, with at least 7 million per sample. Total RNA was extracted from PBMCs with Trizol reagent, with at least 5 micrograms obtained per sample. For every donor, an aliquot of PBMCs went through flow cytometry to measure the percentages of naive CD45RAhigh/CD27high T cells. Receptor libraries were prepared by 5' RACE. TCRdb shows the sequencer as Illumina HiSeq 2500. A second PCR of about 7 to 12 cycles was run with a J-beta primer mix and a sample-barcoded 5' primer. A template-switch 5' adaptor carrying 12 random nucleotides introduced a unique molecular identifier onto each TCR beta cDNA molecule. Each sample yielded at least 2.5 million CDR3-containing paired-end reads. First-strand cDNA was synthesized from all RNA with the Mint cDNA synthesis kit, primed by a TRBC-specific oligonucleotide. After uracil-DNA glycosylase treatment, a first 18-cycle PCR used universal primers M1SS and BC2_uni_R on all cDNA. Under the source paper's analysis protocol: For normalization, 1 million high-quality reads, each with a distinct molecular identifier, were randomly selected from each sample. Instead of being binned into consensus sequences, reads that shared molecular identifiers were thrown out. MiTCR, with a Q25 quality threshold and the strictest error-elimination algorithm, was used for CDR3 identification, clonotype clustering and error correction. A nonparametric unseen species model using Euler transformation provided a lower-bound estimate of total TCR beta diversity. Clones were called with MiXCR by TCRdb after fastp trimmed the public reads at Q25, and only in-frame beta chains were retained. Entries are consolidated by CDR3 protein sequence, retaining the most common genes and DNA. It is TCRdb's table, rather than the study itself, that gives the V and J calls and clone size. The table for this sample lists some 780,000 distinct CDR3 sequences; approximately 53% of them were counted only once. The ten biggest clones cover roughly 25% of the sample.

The chain couples TRBV9 to TRBJ1-2, with the D gene not confidently named. Sequenced input: blood. This receptor was taken from a man in his forties in good health. CDR3 region: CASSPLAYGYTF. DNA sequence: TGTGCCAGCAGCCCATTGGCCTATGGCTACACCTTC.